This entry lists 26 T cell receptor beta chains sequenced from one sample in a study of PD-1 blockade in classical Hodgkin lymphoma. The method was immunoSEQ multiplex PCR; TCRdb's version includes in-frame clones alone and lacks a portion of them. The data show over 3,500 clones, with more than 60% seen just once and under 7.5% held by the top ten. Patients all relapsed after autologous stem cell transplantation, and there was variation in brentuximab vedotin exposure. Purified CD4+ T cells were obtained from thawed PBMCs through magnetic negative selection. Sequencing used CD4+ T cells from blood, obtained at baseline. The receptor set was obtained from a human donor with classical Hodgkin lymphoma.

V is TRBV6-6 and J is TRBJ1-5, with a tentative D call TRBD1 (6 bases). Trimming removed 0 bases from V and 7 bases from J, with 10 bases in between. Germline V gene data show CDR1 as MNHNY and CDR2 as SVGAGI (reference sequence). This CDR3 is built from 14 residues. The chain's CDR3 is CASSYSGGGQPQHF. In nucleotides, the CDR3 is TGTGCCAGCAGTTACTCTGGGGGGGGCCAGCCCCAGCATTTT.

The sample holds a few counts of this clone. The genes are TRBV10-3 and TRBJ1-1, with D possibly being TRBD1 (6 bases). The germline V gene encodes CDR1 ENHRY and CDR2 SYGVKD. The length of the CDR3 is 12 residues. V was clipped by 10 bases and J by 0 bases, with 9 bases between them. In DNA form, the CDR3 reads TGTGCCACTGGACAGCTGAACACTGAAGCTTTCTTT. Protein sequence: CATGQLNTEAFF.

The V and J genes are TRBV6-5 and TRBJ1-2; TRBD1 aligns across 7 bases. With 6 bases clipped from V and 4 bases from J, the junction kept 5 bases outside the gene matches. In germline, CDR1 is MNHEY, CDR2 SVGAGI. The CDR3 sequence is 13 residues long. In nucleotides, the CDR3 is TGTGCCAGCAGGAGGGACAGACTCTATGGCTACACCTTC. It translates to CASRRDRLYGYTF.

This chain uses TRBV5-4 with TRBJ1-5; D not certain. V lost 2 bases to trimming and J lost 7 bases, with 10 bases between them. CDR3 length: 13 residues. The V gene's germline CDR1 is SGHNT and CDR2 YYREEE (reference sequence). The CDR3 protein is CASSLGGRQPQHF. The CDR3 bases are TGTGCCAGCAGCTTAGGCGGTAGGCAGCCCCAGCATTTT. Based on the CDR3 plus reference TRBV5-4 and TRBJ1-5, the full variable domain is ETGVTQSPTHLIKTRGQQVTLRCSSQSGHNTVSWYQQALGQGPQFIFQYYREEENGRGNFPPRFSGLQFPNYSSELNVNALELDDSALYLCASSLGGRQPQHFGDGTRLSIL.

The CDR3 nucleotides are TGTGCCAGCAGCTTTACAGGGAGGAGCACTGAAGCTTTCTTT. As protein: CASSFTGRSTEAFF. This chain links TRBV7-8 with TRBJ1-1, with a possible D match to TRBD1 (6 bases). CDR1 SGHVS and CDR2 FQNEAQ come from the germline V gene. V was trimmed by 3 bases and J by 4 bases, leaving 12 bases between them. The CDR3 extends over 14 amino acids.

The chain carries TRBV9 and TRBJ2-5; D is perhaps TRBD1 or TRBD2 (5 bases each). The J call could be wrong; TRBJ2-7 is a better fit for the DNA end. CDR3 length: 14 residues. The germline V gene encodes CDR1 SGDLS and CDR2 YYNGEE. CDR3 nucleotides: TGTGCCAGCAGCGTAGGGGACGTTTCCTACGAGCAGTACTTC. This encodes CASSVGDVSYEQYF.

With respect to this clone: The same CDR3 arises from other DNA sequences in this sample as well. This chain connects TRBV5-1 to TRBJ1-3, with D unclear. The V gene lost 4 bases and the J gene lost 3 bases, with 2 bases spanning the gap. CDR3 size: 11 residues. Looked up from germline, CDR1 is SGHRS and CDR2 is YFSETQ. The CDR3 DNA reads as TGCGCCAGCAGCGATGGAAACACCATATATTTT. Its protein is CASSDGNTIYF.

The J gene is TRBJ1-2, the V gene TRBV19, with TRBD1 matching over 8 bases. Germline V lookup: CDR1 LNHDA, CDR2 SQIVND (reference sequence). V lost 8 bases and J lost 7; bases outside the gene matches: 3. This CDR3 comprises 11 residues. In DNA form, the CDR3 reads TGTGCCAGTGCAGGGGGCGCTGGCTACACCTTC. Translation gives CASAGGAGYTF.

V and J are TRBV7-9 and TRBJ2-3; TRBD2 agrees at 7 bases. CDR3 length: 17 amino acids. J lost 3 bases, V lost 0 bases, and 9 bases had no gene match. Germline V gene lookup returns CDR1 SEHNR and CDR2 FQNEAQ (reference sequence). The CDR3 here is CASSLASSGLGTDTQYF. DNA for the CDR3: TGTGCCAGCAGCTTAGCCTCTAGCGGACTAGGGACAGATACGCAGTATTTT.

The chain couples TRBV7-9 to TRBJ2-3; unclear D gene. CDR1 is SEHNR, CDR2 FQNEAQ, per germline (reference sequence). This CDR3 spans 15 amino acids. V lost 1 base and J 1 base, leaving 9 bases between the germline ends. The CDR3 bases are TGTGCCAGCAGCTTAGACGCGGCGGGCACAGATACGCAGTATTTT. Amino acid sequence: CASSLDAAGTDTQYF.

This chain connects TRBV28 to TRBJ1-6; D not resolved. The germline gives CDR1 MDHEN, CDR2 SYDVKM. This CDR3 has 14 amino acids. Trimming stripped 0 bases from V and 7 bases from J, with 7 bases between. The CDR3 region has the DNA TGTGCCAGCAGTTTATGGGAGGCCAATTCACCCCTCCACTTT. This sequence encodes CASSLWEANSPLHF.

This clone was seen only a few times. J is TRBJ1-5 and V is TRBV2, with 10 bases that match TRBD1. This CDR3 spans 14 amino acids. Trimming removed 5 bases from V and 6 bases from J; junction bases left unmatched: 4. Germline loops: CDR1 SNHLY, CDR2 FYNNEI. DNA of the CDR3: TGTGCCAGCAGTCGACAGGGGGCTGCTCAGCCCCAGCATTTT. It encodes CASSRQGAAQPQHF.

This chain uses TRBV6-6 with TRBJ1-1, with D possibly being TRBD1 (5 bases). V was cut by 5 bases and J by 1 base, with 14 bases left in between. The CDR3 runs 15 residues. The germline CDR1 and CDR2 sequences are MNHNY and SVGAGI (reference sequence). As DNA, the CDR3 is TGTGCCAGCAGTATCAACCCAGGGACGAACACTGAAGCTTTCTTT. Its protein product is CASSINPGTNTEAFF.

The genes are TRBV5-1 and TRBJ2-1, with TRBD2 identical over 7 bases. In germline, CDR1 is SGHRS, CDR2 YFSETQ. Losses at the gene ends were 0 bases for V and 4 bases for J; bases not matched to a gene: 10. This CDR3 is built from 17 residues. In DNA form, the CDR3 reads TGCGCCAGCAGCTTGGGGGCGGGTAGCGGGCCTTACAATGAGCAGTTCTTC. The encoded protein is CASSLGAGSGPYNEQFF.

The V call is TRBV5-1, the J call TRBJ2-2; 12 nucleotides match TRBD1. CDR3 length: 14 amino acids. J was trimmed by 9 bases and V by 3 bases; bases with no gene match: 3. In germline, CDR1 is SGHRS, CDR2 YFSETQ. For the CDR3, the DNA is TGCGCCAGCAGCTGGGACAGGGGGCAAAGGGAGCTGTTTTTT. Its protein product is CASSWDRGQRELFF.

J is TRBJ1-6 and V is TRBV30, with 10 positions matching TRBD1. Looked up from germline, CDR1 is GTSNPN and CDR2 is SVGIG (reference sequence). With 4 bases clipped from V and 7 bases from J, the junction kept 1 base outside the gene matches. The CDR3 loop spans 13 amino acids. Here the CDR3 reads CAWTGQGNSPLHF. The DNA for the CDR3 is TGTGCCTGGACGGGACAGGGGAATTCACCCCTCCACTTT.

Points on this clone: The sample has other DNA sequences that encode this CDR3 too. The CDR3: CASSQGRGTDTQYF. CDR3 sequence (DNA): TGTGCCAGCAGCCAAGGTCGGGGCACAGATACGCAGTATTTT. The chain links TRBV4-2 to TRBJ2-3, with D uncertain. The CDR3 length is 14 residues. Trimming left V 1 base short and J 1 base short, with 6 bases between. Germline V gene data show CDR1 as LGHNA and CDR2 as YNFKEQ.

The rearrangement links TRBV5-4 to TRBJ2-5, with D perhaps matching TRBD1 or TRBD2 (5 bases each). The CDR3 extends over 13 amino acids. Per germline, CDR1 SGHNT and CDR2 YYREEE (reference sequence). V was cut by 3 bases and J by 4 bases, with 10 bases left in between. DNA for the CDR3: TGTGCCAGCAGCTCTACTAGGGGAGAGACCCAGTACTTC. Translating it yields CASSSTRGETQYF.

The sample holds one count of this clone. The DNA for the CDR3 is TGTGCCAGCAGATGGGGGGACAGGGAGTTCGCTGAAGCTTTCTTT. Its translation is CASRWGDREFAEAFF. The J gene is TRBJ1-1, the V gene TRBV5-8, with 9 bases identical to TRBD1. Germline V gene sequence: CDR1 SGHTS, CDR2 YDEGEE. The CDR3 contains 15 residues. V was pared by 5 bases and J by 6 bases, with 11 bases of the junction left unmatched.

CDR3 sequence reads: CASSRDGELEKLFF. CDR3 bases: TGCGCCAGCAGCAGGGACGGGGAACTTGAAAAACTGTTTTTT. V is TRBV5-1 and J is TRBJ1-4, with D perhaps TRBD1 (5 bases). The CDR3 runs to 14 residues. Germline V gives CDR1 SGHRS, CDR2 YFSETQ. Deletions cut 4 bases from V and 7 bases from J, with 14 bases between. Full variable domain (missing parts from reference TRBV5-1 and TRBJ1-4): KAGVTQTPRYLIKTRGQQVTLSCSPISGHRSVSWYQQTPGQGLQFLFEYFSETQRNKGNFPGRFSGRQFSNSRSEMNVSTLELGDSALYLCASSRDGELEKLFFGSGTQLSVL.

The count of this clone is one. CDR3 nucleotides: TGTGCCAGCAGCCAAGGAGCAGCGGGGGGGCGTTCTAGCACAGATACGCAGTATTTT. It translates to CASSQGAAGGRSSTDTQYF. This chain joins TRBV4-2 and TRBJ2-3; 10 positions match TRBD2. Germline assignment: CDR1 LGHNA and CDR2 YNFKEQ. The CDR3 has 19 amino acids. After removal of 1 base from V and 0 bases from J, the junction contained 10 bases not matched to a gene.

This chain links TRBV5-4 with TRBJ2-6; D is possibly TRBD1 (5 bases). The CDR3 is 16 residues long. Germline CDR1 SGHNT, CDR2 YYREEE (reference sequence). V was trimmed by 4 bases and J by 0 bases, leaving 11 bases between them. The CDR3 nucleotides are TGTGCCAGCAGCGCTGGGGCTGCCTCTGGGGCCAACGTCCTGACTTTC. Translating gives CASSAGAASGANVLTF.

The chain couples TRBV19 to TRBJ2-1; 14 positions match TRBD2. Trimming removed 9 bases from V and 8 bases from J; junction bases left unmatched: 15. Germline assignment: CDR1 LNHDA and CDR2 SQIVND (reference sequence). This CDR3 is 17 amino acids long. The CDR3 loop is CASRRGPGLAGEYEQFF. CDR3 coding DNA: TGTGCCAGCCGCAGGGGACCGGGACTAGCGGGGGAGTATGAGCAGTTCTTC.

The genes are TRBV25-1 and TRBJ2-6; perhaps TRBD1 as D (6 bases). Trimming stripped 4 bases from V and 0 bases from J, with 13 bases between. The germline CDR1 and CDR2 sequences are MGHDK and SYGVNS. The CDR3 totals 17 residues. CDR3 bases: TGTGCCAGCAGTGGTAACAGGGCATACTCTGGGGCCAACGTCCTGACTTTC. Translation: CASSGNRAYSGANVLTF.

The J gene is TRBJ1-1, the V gene TRBV29-1, with D perhaps TRBD1 (5 bases). Trimming cost V 4 bases and J 3 bases, with 9 bases left between them. Per the germline V gene, CDR1 is SQVTM and CDR2 is ANQGSEA. The CDR3 has 12 residues. The CDR3 is CSVARDHTEAFF. CDR3 nucleotide sequence: TGCAGCGTTGCCAGGGACCACACTGAAGCTTTCTTT.

The CDR3: CASSLFGGWNTEAFF. CDR3 bases: TGTGCCAGCAGTTTATTTGGGGGGTGGAACACTGAAGCTTTCTTT. The V gene is TRBV27, the J gene TRBJ1-1; the D gene is possibly TRBD1 (5 bases). Germline CDR1 is MNHEY and CDR2 is SMNVEV (reference sequence). The germline V and J ends were trimmed by 1 base and 1 base, with 10 bases remaining between them. The CDR3 runs 15 residues.